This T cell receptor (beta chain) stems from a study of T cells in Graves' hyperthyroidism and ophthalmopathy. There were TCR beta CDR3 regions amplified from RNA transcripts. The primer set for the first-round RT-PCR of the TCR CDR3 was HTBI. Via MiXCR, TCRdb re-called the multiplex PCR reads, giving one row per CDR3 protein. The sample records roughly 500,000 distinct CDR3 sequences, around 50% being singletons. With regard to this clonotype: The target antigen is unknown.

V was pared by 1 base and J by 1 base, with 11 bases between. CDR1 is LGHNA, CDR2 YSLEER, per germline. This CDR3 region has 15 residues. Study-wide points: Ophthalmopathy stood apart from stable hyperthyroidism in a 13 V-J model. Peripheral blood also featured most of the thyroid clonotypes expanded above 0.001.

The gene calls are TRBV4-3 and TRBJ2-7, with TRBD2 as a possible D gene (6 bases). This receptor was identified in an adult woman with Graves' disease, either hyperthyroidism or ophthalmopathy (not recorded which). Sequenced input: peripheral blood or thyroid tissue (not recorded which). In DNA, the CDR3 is TGCGCCAGCAGCCAAGCCGCGGGACTTTCCTACGAGCAGTACTTC. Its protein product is CASSQAAGLSYEQYF.